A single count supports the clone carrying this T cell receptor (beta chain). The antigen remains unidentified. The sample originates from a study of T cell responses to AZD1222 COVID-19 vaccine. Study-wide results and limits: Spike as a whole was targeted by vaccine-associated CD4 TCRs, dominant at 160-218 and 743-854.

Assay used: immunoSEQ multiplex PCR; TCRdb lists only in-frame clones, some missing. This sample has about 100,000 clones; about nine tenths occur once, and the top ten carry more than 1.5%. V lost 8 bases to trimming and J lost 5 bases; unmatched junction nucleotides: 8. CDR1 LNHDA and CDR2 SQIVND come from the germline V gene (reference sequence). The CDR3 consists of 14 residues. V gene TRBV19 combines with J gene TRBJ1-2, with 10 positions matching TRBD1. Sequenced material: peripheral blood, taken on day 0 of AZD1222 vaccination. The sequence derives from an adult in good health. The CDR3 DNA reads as TGTGCCAGTTCGACAGGGGGCGCCGATTATGGCTACACCTTC. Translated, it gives CASSTGGADYGYTF.